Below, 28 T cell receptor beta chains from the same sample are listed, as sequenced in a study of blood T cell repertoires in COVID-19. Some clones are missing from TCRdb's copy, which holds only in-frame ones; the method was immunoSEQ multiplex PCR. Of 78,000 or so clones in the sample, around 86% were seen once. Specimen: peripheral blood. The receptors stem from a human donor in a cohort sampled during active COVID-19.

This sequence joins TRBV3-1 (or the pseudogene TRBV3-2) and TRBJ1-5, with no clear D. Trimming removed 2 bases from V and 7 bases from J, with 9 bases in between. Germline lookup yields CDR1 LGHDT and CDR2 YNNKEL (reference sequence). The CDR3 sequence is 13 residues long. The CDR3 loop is CASSQKVRQPQHF. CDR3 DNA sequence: TGTGCCAGCAGCCAAAAGGTGAGGCAGCCCCAGCATTTT.

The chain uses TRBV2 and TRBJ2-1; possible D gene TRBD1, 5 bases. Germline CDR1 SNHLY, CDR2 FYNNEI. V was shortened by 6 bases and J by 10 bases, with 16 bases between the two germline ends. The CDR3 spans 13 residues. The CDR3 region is CASRGQPWAEQFF. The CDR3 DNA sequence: TGTGCCAGCAGGGGGCAGCCTTGGGCCGAGCAGTTCTTC. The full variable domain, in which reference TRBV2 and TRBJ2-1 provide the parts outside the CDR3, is EPEVTQTPSHQVTQMGQEVILRCVPISNHLYFYWYRQILGQKVEFLVSFYNNEISEKSEIFDDQFSVERPDGSNFTLKIRSTKLEDSAMYFCASRGQPWAEQFFGPGTRLTVL.

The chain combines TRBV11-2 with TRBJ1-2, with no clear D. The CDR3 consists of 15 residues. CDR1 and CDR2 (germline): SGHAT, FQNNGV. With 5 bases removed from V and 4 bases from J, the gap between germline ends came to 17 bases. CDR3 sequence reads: CASSPAASGFYGYTF. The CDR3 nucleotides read TGTGCCAGCAGCCCTGCGGCTTCGGGGTTCTATGGCTACACCTTC.

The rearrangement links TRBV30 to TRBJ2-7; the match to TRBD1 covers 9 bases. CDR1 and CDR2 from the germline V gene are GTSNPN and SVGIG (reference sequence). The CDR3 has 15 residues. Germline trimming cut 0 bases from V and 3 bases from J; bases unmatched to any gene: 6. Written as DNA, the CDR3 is TGTGCCTGGAGTGTGCCGGGACAGGGCGTCTACGAGCAGTACTTC. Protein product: CAWSVPGQGVYEQYF.

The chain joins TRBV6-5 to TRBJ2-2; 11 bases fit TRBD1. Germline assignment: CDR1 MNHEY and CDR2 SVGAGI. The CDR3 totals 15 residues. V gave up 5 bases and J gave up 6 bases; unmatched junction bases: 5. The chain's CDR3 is CASSLRDRGAGELFF. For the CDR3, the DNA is TGTGCCAGCAGTCTCCGGGACAGGGGGGCCGGGGAGCTGTTTTTT.

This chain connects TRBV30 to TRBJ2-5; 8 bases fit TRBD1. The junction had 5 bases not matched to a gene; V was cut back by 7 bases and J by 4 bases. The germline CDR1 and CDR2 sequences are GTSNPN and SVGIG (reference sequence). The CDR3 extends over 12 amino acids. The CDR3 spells CAFYRGIETQYF. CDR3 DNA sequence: TGTGCCTTCTACAGGGGGATAGAGACCCAGTACTTC.

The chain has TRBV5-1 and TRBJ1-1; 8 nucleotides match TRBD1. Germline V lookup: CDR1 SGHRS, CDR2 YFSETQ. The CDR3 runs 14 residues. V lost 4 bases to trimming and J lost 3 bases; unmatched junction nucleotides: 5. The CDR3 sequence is CASSGGQGDTEAFF. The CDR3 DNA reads TGCGCCAGCAGCGGCGGACAGGGAGACACTGAAGCTTTCTTT. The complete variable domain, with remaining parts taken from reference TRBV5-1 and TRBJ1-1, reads KAGVTQTPRYLIKTRGQQVTLSCSPISGHRSVSWYQQTPGQGLQFLFEYFSETQRNKGNFPGRFSGRQFSNSRSEMNVSTLELGDSALYLCASSGGQGDTEAFFGQGTRLTVV.

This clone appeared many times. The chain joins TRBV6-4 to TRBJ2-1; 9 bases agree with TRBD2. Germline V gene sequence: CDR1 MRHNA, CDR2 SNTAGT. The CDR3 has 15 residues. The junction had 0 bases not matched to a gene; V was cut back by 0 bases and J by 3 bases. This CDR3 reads CASSDSSGSYNEQFF. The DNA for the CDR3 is TGTGCCAGCAGTGACTCTAGCGGGAGCTACAATGAGCAGTTCTTC.

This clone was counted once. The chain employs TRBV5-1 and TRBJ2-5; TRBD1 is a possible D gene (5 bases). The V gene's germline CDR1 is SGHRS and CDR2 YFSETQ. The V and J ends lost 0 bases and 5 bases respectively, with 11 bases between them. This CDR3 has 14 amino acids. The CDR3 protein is CASSLVGAGETQYF. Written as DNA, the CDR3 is TGCGCCAGCAGCTTGGTTGGGGCCGGGGAGACCCAGTACTTC. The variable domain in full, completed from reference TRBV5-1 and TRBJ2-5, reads KAGVTQTPRYLIKTRGQQVTLSCSPISGHRSVSWYQQTPGQGLQFLFEYFSETQRNKGNFPGRFSGRQFSNSRSEMNVSTLELGDSALYLCASSLVGAGETQYFGPGTRLLVL.

CDR3 protein: CASSLDPGARNEQYF. Here the CDR3 DNA reads TGCGCCAGCAGCTTGGACCCAGGGGCAAGAAACGAGCAGTACTTC. V and J are TRBV5-1 and TRBJ2-7; possible D gene TRBD1, 6 bases. CDR3 length: 15 residues. V lost 0 bases and J 5 bases, leaving 15 bases between the germline ends. Germline CDR1 SGHRS, CDR2 YFSETQ.

CDR3 bases: TGCGCCAGCCGGAGCGGGGGCCGGCTAAACAATGAGCAGTTCTTC. As protein: CASRSGGRLNNEQFF. The chain recombines TRBV5-1 with TRBJ2-1, with 8 bases identical to TRBD2. Germline CDR1 reads SGHRS; CDR2 reads YFSETQ. The CDR3 has 15 amino acids. V shed 7 bases and J 5 bases; nucleotides not matched to a gene: 11.

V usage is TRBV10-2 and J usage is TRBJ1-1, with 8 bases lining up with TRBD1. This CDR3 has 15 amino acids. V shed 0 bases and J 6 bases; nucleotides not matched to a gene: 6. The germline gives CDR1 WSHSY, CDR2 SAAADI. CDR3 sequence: CASSESRQGRSEAFF. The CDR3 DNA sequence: TGCGCCAGCAGTGAGTCGAGACAGGGGAGATCTGAAGCTTTCTTT.

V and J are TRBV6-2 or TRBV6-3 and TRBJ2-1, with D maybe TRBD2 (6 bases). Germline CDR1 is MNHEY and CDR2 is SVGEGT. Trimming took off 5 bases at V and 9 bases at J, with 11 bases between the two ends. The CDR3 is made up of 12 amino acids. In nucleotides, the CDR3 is TGTGCCAGCAGTCCCCGGGGAGGTGAGCAGTTCTTC. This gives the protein CASSPRGGEQFF.

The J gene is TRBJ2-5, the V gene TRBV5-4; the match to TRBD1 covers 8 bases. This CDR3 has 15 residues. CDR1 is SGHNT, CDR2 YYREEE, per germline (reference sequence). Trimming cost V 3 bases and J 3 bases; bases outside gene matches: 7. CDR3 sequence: CASSSKTGAEETQYF. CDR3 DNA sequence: TGTGCCAGCAGCTCAAAGACAGGGGCGGAAGAGACCCAGTACTTC. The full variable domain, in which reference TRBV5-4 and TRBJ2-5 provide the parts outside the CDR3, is ETGVTQSPTHLIKTRGQQVTLRCSSQSGHNTVSWYQQALGQGPQFIFQYYREEENGRGNFPPRFSGLQFPNYSSELNVNALELDDSALYLCASSSKTGAEETQYFGPGTRLLVL.

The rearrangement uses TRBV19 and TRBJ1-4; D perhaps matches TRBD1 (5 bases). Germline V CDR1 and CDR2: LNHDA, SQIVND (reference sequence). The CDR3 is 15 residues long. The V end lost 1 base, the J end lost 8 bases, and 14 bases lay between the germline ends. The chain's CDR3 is CASSIGGGRNEKLFF. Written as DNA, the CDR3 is TGTGCCAGTAGTATAGGTGGGGGGAGAAACGAAAAACTGTTTTTT.

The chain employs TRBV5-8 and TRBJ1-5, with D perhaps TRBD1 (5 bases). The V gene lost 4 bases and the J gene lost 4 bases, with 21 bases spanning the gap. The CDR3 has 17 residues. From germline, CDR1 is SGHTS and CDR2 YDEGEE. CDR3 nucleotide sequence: TGTGCCAGCAGCCTTATCGCTAGGGGTGGCTCAAATCAGCCCCAGCATTTT. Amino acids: CASSLIARGGSNQPQHF.

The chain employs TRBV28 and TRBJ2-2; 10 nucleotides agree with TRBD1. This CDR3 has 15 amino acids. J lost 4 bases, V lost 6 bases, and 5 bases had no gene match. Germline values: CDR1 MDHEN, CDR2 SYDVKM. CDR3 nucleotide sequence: TGTGCCAGCAGCGGACAGGGGGGATTCACCGGGGAGCTGTTTTTT. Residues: CASSGQGGFTGELFF. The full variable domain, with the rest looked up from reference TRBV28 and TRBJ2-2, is DVKVTQSSRYLVKRTGEKVFLECVQDMDHENMFWYRQDPGLGLRLIYFSYDVKMKEKGDIPEGYSVSREKKERFSLILESASTNQTSMYLCASSGQGGFTGELFFGEGSRLTVL.

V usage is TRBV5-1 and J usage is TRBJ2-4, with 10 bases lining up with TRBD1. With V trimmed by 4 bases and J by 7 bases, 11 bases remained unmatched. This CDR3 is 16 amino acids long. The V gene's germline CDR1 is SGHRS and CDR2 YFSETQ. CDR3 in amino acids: CASSARRGTGENIQYF. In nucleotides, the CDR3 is TGCGCCAGCAGCGCAAGGAGGGGGACAGGGGAGAACATTCAGTACTTC.

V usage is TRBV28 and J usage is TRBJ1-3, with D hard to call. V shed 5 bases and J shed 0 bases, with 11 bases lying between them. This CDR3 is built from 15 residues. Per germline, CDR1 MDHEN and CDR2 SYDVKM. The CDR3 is CASSPPGVSGNTIYF. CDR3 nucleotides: TGTGCCAGCAGTCCCCCGGGAGTCTCTGGAAACACCATATATTTT.

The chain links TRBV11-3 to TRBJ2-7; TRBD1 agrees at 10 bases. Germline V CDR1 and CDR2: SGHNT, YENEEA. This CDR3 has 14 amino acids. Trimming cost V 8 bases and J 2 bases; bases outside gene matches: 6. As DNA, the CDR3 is TGTGCCAGCGGAACCGGGACAGGGGCCTACGAGCAGTACTTC. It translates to CASGTGTGAYEQYF.

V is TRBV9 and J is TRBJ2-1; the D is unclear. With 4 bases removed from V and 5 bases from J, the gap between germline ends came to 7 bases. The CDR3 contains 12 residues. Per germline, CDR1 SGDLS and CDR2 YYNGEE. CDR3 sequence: CASSPSDNEQFF. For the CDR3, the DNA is TGTGCCAGCAGCCCTTCCGACAATGAGCAGTTCTTC.

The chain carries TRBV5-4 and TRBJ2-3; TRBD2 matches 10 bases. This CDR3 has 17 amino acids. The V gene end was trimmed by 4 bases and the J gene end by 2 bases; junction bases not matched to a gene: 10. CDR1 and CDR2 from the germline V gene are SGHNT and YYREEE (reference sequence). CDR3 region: CASSLKGSGGLTDTQYF. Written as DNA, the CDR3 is TGTGCCAGCAGCCTGAAGGGTAGCGGGGGGCTCACAGATACGCAGTATTTT. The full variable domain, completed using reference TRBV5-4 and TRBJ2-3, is ETGVTQSPTHLIKTRGQQVTLRCSSQSGHNTVSWYQQALGQGPQFIFQYYREEENGRGNFPPRFSGLQFPNYSSELNVNALELDDSALYLCASSLKGSGGLTDTQYFGPGTRLTVL.

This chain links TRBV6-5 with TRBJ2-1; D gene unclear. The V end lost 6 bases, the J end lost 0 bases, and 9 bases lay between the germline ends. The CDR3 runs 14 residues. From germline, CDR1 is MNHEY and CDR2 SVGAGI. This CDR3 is CASRTISSYNEQFF. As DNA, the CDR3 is TGTGCCAGCAGGACAATTAGCTCCTACAATGAGCAGTTCTTC.

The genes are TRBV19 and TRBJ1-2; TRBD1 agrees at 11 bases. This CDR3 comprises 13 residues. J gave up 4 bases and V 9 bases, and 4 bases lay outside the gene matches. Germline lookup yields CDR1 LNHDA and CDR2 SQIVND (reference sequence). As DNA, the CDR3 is TGTGCCAGCGCGGGGACAGGGGGCTATGGCTACACCTTC. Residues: CASAGTGGYGYTF.

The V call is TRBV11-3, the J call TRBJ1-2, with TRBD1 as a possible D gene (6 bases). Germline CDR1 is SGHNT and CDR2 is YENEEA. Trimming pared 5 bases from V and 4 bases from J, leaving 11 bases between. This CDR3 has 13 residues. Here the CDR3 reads CASSTQGSYGYTF. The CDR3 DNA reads TGTGCCAGCAGCACACAGGGCTCCTATGGCTACACCTTC.

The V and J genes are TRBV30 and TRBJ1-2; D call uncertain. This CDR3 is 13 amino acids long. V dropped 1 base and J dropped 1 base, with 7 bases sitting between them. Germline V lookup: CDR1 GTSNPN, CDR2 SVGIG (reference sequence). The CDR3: CAWSARDNYGYTF. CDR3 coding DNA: TGTGCCTGGAGTGCCCGGGATAACTATGGCTACACCTTC.

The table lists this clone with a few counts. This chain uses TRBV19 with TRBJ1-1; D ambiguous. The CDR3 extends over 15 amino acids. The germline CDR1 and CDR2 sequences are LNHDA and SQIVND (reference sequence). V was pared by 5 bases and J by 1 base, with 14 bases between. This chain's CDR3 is CASSPIRRTNTEAFF. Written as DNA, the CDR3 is TGTGCCAGTAGTCCGATTAGGAGGACGAACACTGAAGCTTTCTTT. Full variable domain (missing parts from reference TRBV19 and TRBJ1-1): DGGITQSPKYLFRKEGQNVTLSCEQNLNHDAMYWYRQDPGQGLRLIYYSQIVNDFQKGDIAEGYSVSREKKESFPLTVTSAQKNPTAFYLCASSPIRRTNTEAFFGQGTRLTVV.

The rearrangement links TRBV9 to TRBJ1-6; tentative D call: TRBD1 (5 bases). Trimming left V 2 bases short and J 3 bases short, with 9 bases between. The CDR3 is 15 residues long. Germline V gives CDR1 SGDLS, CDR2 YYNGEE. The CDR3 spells CASSVSGNYNSPLHF. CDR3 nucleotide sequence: TGTGCCAGCAGCGTTTCAGGGAACTATAATTCACCCCTCCACTTT.